Below, 21 T cell receptor beta chains from the same sample are listed, as sequenced in a study of T cell changes during pregnancy in multiple sclerosis. Clones were sequenced by immunoSEQ multiplex PCR, and TCRdb holds only the in-frame ones, with some missing. The sample yields 40,000 to 55,000 clones, approximately 92% seen once. The sequencing used CD8+ T cells from peripheral blood mononuclear cells, collected in the second trimester of pregnancy. Receptors were obtained from a female donor with multiple sclerosis, enrolled in a pregnancy study.

The rearrangement uses TRBV6-5 and TRBJ2-7, with 7 positions matching TRBD2. The junction had 1 base not matched to a gene; V was cut back by 2 bases and J by 3 bases. The CDR3 covers 13 residues. Germline CDR1 and CDR2: MNHEY and SVGAGI. Here the CDR3 reads CASSYGRVYEQYF. The DNA for the CDR3 is TGTGCCAGCAGTTACGGGAGGGTCTACGAGCAGTACTTC.

The chain employs TRBV18 and TRBJ2-2, with D perhaps matching TRBD1 (7 bases). Germline V gene sequence: CDR1 KGHSH, CDR2 LQKENI. CDR3 length equals 15 residues. V was clipped by 8 bases and J by 3 bases, with 16 bases between them. The CDR3 coding sequence is TGTGCCAGCACCTACAGGGGAGGTCACACCGGGGAGCTGTTTTTT. Translated, it gives CASTYRGGHTGELFF.

The chain combines TRBV11-2 with TRBJ2-7; 10 nucleotides match TRBD1. With 4 bases clipped from V and 4 bases from J, the junction kept 4 bases outside the gene matches. This CDR3 has 14 amino acids. CDR1 and CDR2 (germline): SGHAT, FQNNGV. Written as DNA, the CDR3 is TGTGCCAGCAGCTCCGGGACAGGGGTGTACGAGCAGTACTTC. It codes for CASSSGTGVYEQYF.

This rearrangement joins TRBV9 to TRBJ1-2; 11 bases are shared with TRBD1. CDR3 size: 16 residues. After removal of 3 bases from V and 6 bases from J, the junction contained 10 bases not matched to a gene. The germline gives CDR1 SGDLS, CDR2 YYNGEE. The CDR3 DNA reads as TGTGCCAGCAGCGCACTCGGGACAGGGGGTATTAATGGCTACACCTTC. This encodes CASSALGTGGINGYTF.

The chain employs TRBV6-5 and TRBJ2-7; tentatively, D is TRBD2 (6 bases). The V gene's germline CDR1 is MNHEY and CDR2 SVGAGI. Trimming stripped 2 bases from V and 7 bases from J, with 15 bases between. The CDR3 runs to 14 residues. Here the CDR3 DNA reads TGTGCCAGCAGTTACCCGGAGGGCGGGTCAGAGCAGTACTTC. It codes for CASSYPEGGSEQYF.

The CDR3 DNA follows: TGTGCCAGCAGTGCGAGACACTTCTATGGCTACACCTTC. Amino acids: CASSARHFYGYTF. The chain employs TRBV2 and TRBJ1-2; D unclear. V gave up 4 bases and J gave up 4 bases, with 10 bases separating them. Per germline, CDR1 SNHLY and CDR2 FYNNEI. The CDR3 is 13 amino acids. The full variable domain, rest sourced from reference TRBV2 and TRBJ1-2, is EPEVTQTPSHQVTQMGQEVILRCVPISNHLYFYWYRQILGQKVEFLVSFYNNEISEKSEIFDDQFSVERPDGSNFTLKIRSTKLEDSAMYFCASSARHFYGYTFGSGTRLTVV.

V gene TRBV7-2 combines with J gene TRBJ2-5; 9 bases match TRBD2. The CDR3 runs 16 residues. Germline V lookup: CDR1 SGHTA, CDR2 FQGNSA. After removal of 3 bases from V and 4 bases from J, the junction contained 9 bases not matched to a gene. The CDR3 DNA reads TGTGCCAGCAGCTTGATAGCGGGGGCGATAGCAGAGACCCAGTACTTC. Residues: CASSLIAGAIAETQYF.

The V and J genes are TRBV2 and TRBJ1-2; D gene uncertain. V lost 4 bases and J 6 bases, leaving 18 bases between the germline ends. The V gene's germline CDR1 is SNHLY and CDR2 FYNNEI. There are 15 residues in the CDR3. CDR3 bases: TGTGCCAGCAGTGGGACTTTTTCGGCGGGCAATGGCTACACCTTC. This sequence encodes CASSGTFSAGNGYTF.

V gene TRBV6-5 combines with J gene TRBJ2-7; 9 positions match TRBD2. The V and J ends lost 4 bases and 3 bases, in that order; junction bases with no gene match: 10. The germline V gene has CDR1 MNHEY and CDR2 SVGAGI. This CDR3 is 16 amino acids long. CDR3 sequence reads: CASSFARAGGDYEQYF. Written as DNA, the CDR3 is TGTGCCAGCAGTTTCGCCCGAGCGGGGGGTGACTACGAGCAGTACTTC.

The chain has TRBV9 and TRBJ2-3; 8 bases match TRBD1. This CDR3 region has 15 residues. Germline trimming cut 1 base from V and 6 bases from J; bases unmatched to any gene: 7. Germline CDR1 SGDLS, CDR2 YYNGEE. CDR3 coding DNA: TGTGCCAGCAGCGTACTCCAGGGGGCGTCGGATACGCAGTATTTT. This translates into CASSVLQGASDTQYF.

This clone was counted a single time. The gene calls are TRBV6-1 and TRBJ2-7; no clear D. The CDR3 has 12 amino acids. Trimming removed 2 bases from V and 2 bases from J, with 4 bases in between. Germline values: CDR1 MNHNS, CDR2 SASEGT. CDR3 in amino acids: CASSEWPYEQYF. CDR3 in DNA: TGTGCCAGCAGTGAATGGCCCTACGAGCAGTACTTC.

The sample holds a few counts of this clone. The chain is built from TRBV6-6 and TRBJ2-7, with D unclear. Between the trimmed V and J ends, which lost 6 bases and 0 bases, there was a span of 9 bases. Looked up from germline, CDR1 is MNHNY and CDR2 is SVGAGI (reference sequence). The CDR3 runs 13 residues. CDR3 protein: CASSPTYSYEQYF. CDR3 nucleotide sequence: TGTGCCAGCAGCCCGACTTACTCCTACGAGCAGTACTTC.

DNA for the CDR3: TGTGCCAGCAGTTACCGAACAGGGGGCAGAGCAGGGAACACTGAAGCTTTCTTT. This translates into CASSYRTGGRAGNTEAFF. The V gene is TRBV27, the J gene TRBJ1-1; the match to TRBD1 covers 9 bases. CDR1 is MNHEY and CDR2 is SMNVEV in the germline V gene (reference sequence). After removal of 4 bases from V and 1 base from J, the junction contained 13 bases not matched to a gene. The CDR3 totals 18 residues.

The chain combines TRBV5-8 with TRBJ1-4; D not certain. This CDR3 is built from 16 residues. The germline gives CDR1 SGHTS, CDR2 YDEGEE. The V and J ends lost 3 bases and 6 bases respectively, with 18 bases between them. The CDR3 loop is CASSWELRARDEKLFF. For the CDR3, the DNA is TGTGCCAGCAGCTGGGAGTTGAGGGCGCGGGATGAAAAACTGTTTTTT.

CDR3 region: CASSVETVAYNEQFF. The DNA of the CDR3 is TGTGCCAGCAGCGTCGAGACAGTAGCCTACAATGAGCAGTTCTTC. This sequence joins TRBV9 and TRBJ2-1, with TRBD1 as a possible D gene (5 bases). This CDR3 is built from 15 residues. Trimming removed 2 bases at V and 2 bases at J, with 11 bases between. The germline V gene has CDR1 SGDLS and CDR2 YYNGEE.

This clone has only one observation. The chain recombines TRBV4-1 with TRBJ2-1, with 11 bases fitting TRBD2. With V trimmed by 1 base and J by 5 bases, 7 bases remained unmatched. Looked up from germline, CDR1 is MGHRA and CDR2 is YSYEKL. CDR3 length equals 17 residues. The CDR3 is CASSQGFLAGGHNEQFF. In DNA form, the CDR3 reads TGCGCCAGCAGCCAAGGGTTCCTAGCGGGGGGTCACAATGAGCAGTTCTTC.

The chain has TRBV6-5 and TRBJ2-1; D remains ambiguous. CDR3 length equals 13 residues. CDR1 MNHEY and CDR2 SVGAGI come from the germline V gene. Trimming took off 10 bases at V and 6 bases at J, with 16 bases between the two ends. CDR3 nucleotides: TGTGCCACTCACCGCGGCCCTAGCAATGAGCAGTTCTTC. Its protein is CATHRGPSNEQFF.

The V call is TRBV25-1, the J call TRBJ1-1, with D perhaps matching TRBD1 (5 bases). Germline CDR1 MGHDK, CDR2 SYGVNS. The CDR3 is 14 residues long. Trimming removed 4 bases at V and 4 bases at J, with 13 bases between. In nucleotides, the CDR3 is TGTGCCAGCAGTGGGTTCAGGGAAACCACTGAAGCTTTCTTT. It encodes CASSGFRETTEAFF.

The V gene is TRBV9, the J gene TRBJ2-3; 12 positions match TRBD1. CDR1 is SGDLS and CDR2 is YYNGEE in the germline V gene. The CDR3 is 15 amino acids. V shed 3 bases, J shed 7 bases, and the junction held 6 bases outside the gene matches. The CDR3 protein is CASSDGTGGLYTQYF. The CDR3 DNA reads TGTGCCAGCAGCGACGGGACAGGGGGCCTGTATACGCAGTATTTT.

The chain joins TRBV5-1 to TRBJ1-3, with 7 bases matching TRBD1. The CDR3 runs 14 residues. Trimming cost V 5 bases and J 1 base; bases outside gene matches: 3. CDR1 and CDR2 (germline): SGHRS, YFSETQ. The CDR3 region is CASRGGQSGNTIYF. CDR3 in DNA: TGCGCCAGCAGGGGGGGACAGTCTGGAAACACCATATATTTT. The entire variable domain, with the rest obtained from reference TRBV5-1 and TRBJ1-3, is as follows: KAGVTQTPRYLIKTRGQQVTLSCSPISGHRSVSWYQQTPGQGLQFLFEYFSETQRNKGNFPGRFSGRQFSNSRSEMNVSTLELGDSALYLCASRGGQSGNTIYFGEGSWLTVV.

The rearrangement links TRBV6-1 to TRBJ2-2, with TRBD2 matching 10 bases. Germline CDR1 and CDR2: MNHNS and SASEGT. Trimming cost V 4 bases and J 6 bases; bases outside gene matches: 14. The CDR3 is made up of 18 amino acids. CDR3 amino acids: CASSGVPGTSEISGELFF. As DNA, the CDR3 is TGTGCCAGCAGTGGAGTTCCCGGGACTAGCGAAATCTCCGGGGAGCTGTTTTTT.